The 29 T cell receptor beta chains in this list originate from one sample, sequenced in a study of blood T cell repertoires in COVID-19. Sequencing used immunoSEQ multiplex PCR; TCRdb keeps in-frame clones, though not all of them. The sample contains 200,000 to 300,000 clones, roughly 86% of which appear only once. Sample: peripheral blood. The receptors derive from an elderly woman with COVID-19, enrolled during active disease.

This sequence joins TRBV29-1 and TRBJ2-7, with 7 bases that match TRBD2. Germline V gene sequence: CDR1 SQVTM, CDR2 ANQGSEA. The CDR3 runs to 14 residues. V was clipped by 5 bases and J by 3 bases; unmatched bases: 10. The chain's CDR3 is CSVRLPGLNYEQYF. In nucleotides, the CDR3 is TGCAGCGTTAGACTCCCGGGACTAAACTACGAGCAGTACTTC.

This rearrangement joins TRBV10-3 to TRBJ1-1; 9 bases fit TRBD1. Germline CDR1 reads ENHRY; CDR2 reads SYGVKD. This CDR3 contains 14 residues. Germline trimming cut 2 bases from V and 4 bases from J; bases unmatched to any gene: 2. Here the CDR3 DNA reads TGTGCCATCAGTGAGGACAGGGGGAGCACTGAAGCTTTCTTT. Encoded protein: CAISEDRGSTEAFF.

V is TRBV2 and J is TRBJ2-1, with unresolved D. V lost 7 bases and J lost 1, with 8 bases in between. Germline V CDR1 and CDR2: SNHLY, FYNNEI. CDR3 length: 13 residues. The CDR3 DNA reads as TGTGCCAGCAAAGCACGGTCCTACAATGAGCAGTTCTTC. Protein: CASKARSYNEQFF.

This clone appeared a single time. CDR3 sequence: CASSYSPLSPSKSYEQYF. CDR3 sequence (DNA): TGTGCCAGCAGTTACTCGCCCCTGTCCCCTAGTAAGTCCTACGAGCAGTACTTC. The chain uses TRBV6-2 or TRBV6-3 and TRBJ2-7; no clear D. Germline CDR1 reads MNHEY; CDR2 reads SVGEGT. The CDR3 extends over 18 amino acids. V lost 0 bases, J lost 1 base, and 19 bases lay in between.

DNA for the CDR3: TGTGCCAGCAGCCGCGGGACTCACAATGAGCAGTTCTTC. Its protein product is CASSRGTHNEQFF. The rearrangement uses TRBV14 and TRBJ2-1; D is possibly TRBD2 (6 bases). Germline V gene data show CDR1 as SGHDN and CDR2 as FVKESK. This CDR3 contains 13 residues. V was shortened by 4 bases and J by 5 bases, with 9 bases between the two germline ends.

The J gene is TRBJ1-6, the V gene TRBV3-1 (or the pseudogene TRBV3-2), with D maybe TRBD1 (5 bases). The CDR3 is 16 amino acids. Germline V gene lookup returns CDR1 LGHDT and CDR2 YNNKEL (reference sequence). Trimming left V 5 bases short and J 6 bases short, with 17 bases between. The CDR3 DNA follows: TGTGCCAGCAGCTTAAGAGGCCAGGGAGGTAATTCACCCCTCCACTTT. Translated: CASSLRGQGGNSPLHF.

The chain links TRBV19 to TRBJ2-5, with D hard to call. This CDR3 spans 14 amino acids. CDR1 and CDR2 from the germline V gene are LNHDA and SQIVND (reference sequence). V was shortened by 3 bases and J by 5 bases, with 13 bases between the two germline ends. CDR3 loop: CASSINQALETQYF. CDR3 bases: TGTGCCAGTAGTATTAATCAGGCTCTGGAGACCCAGTACTTC.

The chain has TRBV3-1 (or the pseudogene TRBV3-2) and TRBJ1-1, with D unresolved. V shed 5 bases and J shed 3 bases, with 13 bases lying between them. There are 14 residues in the CDR3. Per germline, CDR1 LGHDT and CDR2 YNNKEL (reference sequence). The CDR3 DNA reads TGTGCCAGCAGCTTCAGAGGGTCTGACACTGAAGCTTTCTTT. It encodes CASSFRGSDTEAFF.

The chain has TRBV21-1 and TRBJ1-5; the table's D call TRBD1 went unverified against the DNA. TRBV21-1 counts as a pseudogene. The CDR3 is 14 residues long. The CDR3 loop is CASSSESDNQPQHF. The DNA of the CDR3 is TGTGCCAGCAGCTCAGAAAGTGACAATCAGCCCCAGCATTTT.

The CDR3 here is CASSPSGQGVGYTEAFF. The CDR3, as DNA: TGTGCCAGCAGCCCGTCCGGACAGGGTGTGGGATACACTGAAGCTTTCTTT. This rearrangement joins TRBV5-4 to TRBJ1-1; TRBD1 agrees at 8 bases. The CDR3 runs 17 residues. V trimming: 4 bases; J trimming: 3 bases; junction bases outside the gene matches: 14. In germline, CDR1 is SGHNT, CDR2 YYREEE (reference sequence).

The CDR3 nucleotides read TGTGCCAGCAGTGAATATCCCCGGTGGGGCGACGAGCAGTACGTC. The encoded protein is CASSEYPRWGDEQYV. The chain uses TRBV2 and TRBJ2-7; tentative D call: TRBD1 (5 bases). Germline CDR1 SNHLY, CDR2 FYNNEI. The CDR3 loop spans 15 amino acids. The V gene lost 2 bases and the J gene lost 5 bases, with 16 bases spanning the gap.

CDR3: CASSQEQGAGNIQYF. DNA for the CDR3: TGTGCCAGCAGCCAAGAACAGGGGGCAGGTAACATTCAGTACTTC. V is TRBV3-1 (or the pseudogene TRBV3-2) and J is TRBJ2-4; 9 nucleotides line up with TRBD1. CDR1 and CDR2 from the germline V gene are LGHDT and YNNKEL (reference sequence). This CDR3 has 15 amino acids. V lost 0 bases and J lost 7; bases outside the gene matches: 4.

The gene calls are TRBV18 and TRBJ2-5, with 7 positions matching TRBD1. V lost 0 bases and J lost 2; bases outside the gene matches: 3. Germline lookup yields CDR1 KGHSH and CDR2 LQKENI. This CDR3 has 15 residues. Here the CDR3 DNA reads TGTGCCAGCTCACCACCGGCCAGGGGGCAAGAGACCCAGTACTTC. Translating gives CASSPPARGQETQYF.

This clone came up once. This sequence joins TRBV28 and TRBJ1-2; the D gene is possibly TRBD1 (6 bases). The germline gives CDR1 MDHEN, CDR2 SYDVKM. V lost 2 bases, J lost 5 bases, and 9 bases lay in between. This CDR3 region has 13 residues. Written as DNA, the CDR3 is TGTGCCAGCAGTTTAAGGGGGGGATATGGCTACACCTTC. Translating it yields CASSLRGGYGYTF.

With regard to this clone: Other DNA sequences in this specimen translate into the identical CDR3. The genes are TRBV3-1 (or the pseudogene TRBV3-2) and TRBJ1-4; TRBD1 aligns across 10 bases. The germline V gene encodes CDR1 LGHDT and CDR2 YNNKEL (reference sequence). V lost 6 bases, J lost 8 bases, and 6 bases stayed unmatched. The CDR3 consists of 14 residues. The chain's CDR3 is CASSSGQGGEKLFF. The DNA for the CDR3 is TGTGCCAGCAGTTCAGGACAGGGGGGCGAAAAACTGTTTTTT.

The chain is built from TRBV19 and TRBJ2-7, with TRBD2 matching 10 bases. V lost 2 bases to trimming and J lost 2 bases; unmatched junction nucleotides: 3. Per germline, CDR1 LNHDA and CDR2 SQIVND (reference sequence). This CDR3 is built from 15 residues. For the CDR3, the DNA is TGTGCCAGTAGTATATCAGCGGGGGGGCCCTACGAGCAGTACTTC. This encodes CASSISAGGPYEQYF.

This CDR3 reads CASSYSKQGRYGYTF. CDR3 DNA sequence: TGTGCCAGCAGTTACTCAAAACAGGGTCGGTATGGCTACACCTTC. This rearrangement joins TRBV6-5 to TRBJ1-2; D is perhaps TRBD1 (6 bases). CDR3 length: 15 residues. Germline assignment: CDR1 MNHEY and CDR2 SVGAGI. V shed 0 bases and J shed 5 bases, with 13 bases lying between them.

The chain is built from TRBV6-5 and TRBJ1-3; D not certain. Germline V gene data show CDR1 as MNHEY and CDR2 as SVGAGI. This CDR3 is built from 15 residues. The V and J ends lost 5 bases and 0 bases respectively, with 11 bases between them. CDR3 sequence (DNA): TGTGCCAGCAGTAAAAGTTGGGCCTCTGGAAACACCATATATTTT. Protein product: CASSKSWASGNTIYF.

This chain uses TRBV10-3 with TRBJ2-1; TRBD1 aligns across 9 bases. Per the germline V gene, CDR1 is ENHRY and CDR2 is SYGVKD. The CDR3 is 15 amino acids. V lost 7 bases to trimming and J lost 0 bases; unmatched junction nucleotides: 4. CDR3 nucleotide sequence: TGTGCCATCAAAGGGGACAGGGCCTCCTACAATGAGCAGTTCTTC. It translates to CAIKGDRASYNEQFF.

In its sample, this clone was seen a few times. The rearrangement uses TRBV7-6 and TRBJ1-2; the D gene is possibly TRBD1 (5 bases). CDR3 length equals 13 residues. The V gene's germline CDR1 is SGHVS and CDR2 FNYEAQ. Trimming removed 5 bases at V and 2 bases at J, with 9 bases between. This CDR3 is CASSVRGNYGYTF. CDR3 DNA sequence: TGTGCCAGCAGCGTCCGGGGGAACTATGGCTACACCTTC.

In its sample, this clone was seen a few times. V is TRBV28 and J is TRBJ1-3, with D hard to call. CDR1 MDHEN and CDR2 SYDVKM come from the germline V gene. The germline V and J ends were trimmed by 2 bases and 0 bases, with 8 bases remaining between them. This CDR3 is 15 amino acids long. DNA of the CDR3: TGTGCCAGCAGTTTACTAGCGGACTCTGGAAACACCATATATTTT. This sequence encodes CASSLLADSGNTIYF.

The chain employs TRBV19 and TRBJ1-4, with a tentative D call TRBD1 (5 bases). This CDR3 is 16 amino acids long. V lost 1 base and J 2 bases, leaving 11 bases between the germline ends. Germline V gene lookup returns CDR1 LNHDA and CDR2 SQIVND (reference sequence). The DNA for the CDR3 is TGTGCCAGTAGTATAGGCAGGGTCAGCACTAATGAAAAACTGTTTTTT. Amino acids: CASSIGRVSTNEKLFF. Full variable domain (rest looked up from reference TRBV19 and TRBJ1-4): DGGITQSPKYLFRKEGQNVTLSCEQNLNHDAMYWYRQDPGQGLRLIYYSQIVNDFQKGDIAEGYSVSREKKESFPLTVTSAQKNPTAFYLCASSIGRVSTNEKLFFGSGTQLSVL.

J is TRBJ1-2 and V is TRBV5-4, with TRBD1 identical over 9 bases. V was clipped by 2 bases and J by 4 bases; unmatched bases: 9. The CDR3 totals 16 residues. The germline gives CDR1 SGHNT, CDR2 YYREEE (reference sequence). The CDR3 spells CASSFGQGTESYGYTF. The CDR3 DNA follows: TGTGCCAGCAGCTTCGGACAGGGGACCGAGAGCTATGGCTACACCTTC.

A note on this clone: The junction departs from germline at one end; a sequencing error may be responsible. The rearrangement links TRBV7-7 to TRBJ1-4, with D unresolved. The CDR3 has 15 amino acids. Germline lookup yields CDR1 SSHAT and CDR2 FNYEAQ (reference sequence). Written as DNA, the CDR3 is TGTGCTAGCAGCTTAGGAGTAACAGCTAATGAAAAACTGTTTTTT. Translation: CASSLGVTANEKLFF.

The gene calls are TRBV7-9 and TRBJ2-5; possible D gene TRBD2, 6 bases. The CDR3 length is 14 residues. The germline V gene encodes CDR1 SEHNR and CDR2 FQNEAQ (reference sequence). Trimming cost V 5 bases and J 5 bases, with 15 bases left between them. In nucleotides, the CDR3 is TGTGCCAGCAGCCGAAGACTAGATGTGGAGACCCAGTACTTC. It codes for CASSRRLDVETQYF.

This chain joins TRBV3-1 (or the pseudogene TRBV3-2) and TRBJ2-3; 10 bases align to TRBD2. Germline assignment: CDR1 LGHDT and CDR2 YNNKEL (reference sequence). Trimming took 0 bases from V and 4 from J; bases not matched to a gene: 10. The CDR3 consists of 18 residues. The CDR3 DNA reads TGTGCCAGCAGCCAAGAGGGACATAGCGGGGGGTTTTCAGATACGCAGTATTTT. It is translated as CASSQEGHSGGFSDTQYF.

This chain links TRBV28 with TRBJ2-1, with D hard to call. The CDR3 is 14 residues long. V lost 6 bases to trimming and J lost 10 bases, with 19 bases between them. Germline values: CDR1 MDHEN, CDR2 SYDVKM. Here the CDR3 DNA reads TGTGCCAGCAGGCCTTCTAATTCCGGGTCGGAGCAGTTCTTC. Residues: CASRPSNSGSEQFF.

This clone is a singleton in its sample. V is TRBV5-1 and J is TRBJ1-4, with TRBD1 as a possible D gene (6 bases). Per germline, CDR1 SGHRS and CDR2 YFSETQ. Trimming left V 0 bases short and J 7 bases short, with 13 bases between. The CDR3 extends over 15 amino acids. CDR3 region: CASSLAGTKGEKLFF. Written as DNA, the CDR3 is TGCGCCAGCAGCTTGGCCGGGACAAAAGGTGAAAAACTGTTTTTT.

The chain uses TRBV9 and TRBJ2-5, with TRBD2 identical over 10 bases. Losses at the gene ends were 7 bases for V and 2 bases for J; bases not matched to a gene: 11. CDR1 is SGDLS and CDR2 is YYNGEE in the germline V gene. The CDR3 consists of 16 residues. The CDR3 bases are TGTGCCAGCCCCGAGGAGGTAGCGGGGGGTCAAGAGACCCAGTACTTC. Translation: CASPEEVAGGQETQYF. Looking up the rest from reference TRBV9 and TRBJ2-5 gives the full variable domain: DSGVTQTPKHLITATGQRVTLRCSPRSGDLSVYWYQQSLDQGLQFLIQYYNGEERAKGNILERFSAQQFPDLHSELNLSSLELGDSALYFCASPEEVAGGQETQYFGPGTRLLVL.